This T cell receptor beta chain was profiled in a study of blood T cell repertoires in COVID-19. Study-wide background: Specimens from acute and convalescent COVID-19 originated in the United States, Italy and Spain. The cDNA or gDNA used as material had been derived from T cells, B-cell-depleted T cells, or PBMCs.

Methods used by the authors: From reference gene primer amplification, estimates of nucleated cell counts were derived. Data came from immunoSEQ multiplex PCR; TCRdb stores just in-frame clones and leaves some out. V, J and clone size reflect that table, while D and trimming were determined from the DNA. The sample carries approximately 240,000 clones, roughly 82% recorded once. Input material: peripheral blood. This receptor was taken from a woman between 40 and 55 years old who had recovered from COVID-19.

The CDR3 region is CASSFGGESSYEQYF. DNA of the CDR3: TGTGCCAGCAGCTTTGGGGGGGAGAGCTCCTACGAGCAGTACTTC. The chain recombines TRBV7-2 with TRBJ2-7; 7 bases agree with TRBD2. CDR3 length: 15 residues. J lost 0 bases, V lost 3 bases, and 5 bases had no gene match. Germline V gene sequence: CDR1 SGHTA, CDR2 FQGNSA.